This TCR beta chain was obtained from a study of T cell responses to AZD1222 COVID-19 vaccine. As for this clone: Its antigen is undetermined.

The CDR3 spans 15 residues. Germline loops: CDR1 LNHDA, CDR2 SQIVND (reference sequence). V lost 4 bases and J lost 7; bases outside the gene matches: 12. The table came from immunoSEQ multiplex PCR; TCRdb's copy has only in-frame clones and leaves some out. The sample yields some 130,000 clones, approximately 90% seen once. Regarding the study as a whole: At study baseline, merely a handful of AZD1222 recipients were seropositive.

The chain has TRBV19 and TRBJ1-2; 7 positions match TRBD1. The sequence came from an adult who received the AZD1222 COVID-19 vaccine. This specimen was peripheral blood, taken 28 days after the second AZD1222 dose. The CDR3 spells CASSTRTGLALGYTF. The DNA for the CDR3 is TGTGCCAGTAGTACACGGACAGGACTAGCTCTTGGCTACACCTTC. The whole variable domain, filled in from reference TRBV19 and TRBJ1-2, reads DGGITQSPKYLFRKEGQNVTLSCEQNLNHDAMYWYRQDPGQGLRLIYYSQIVNDFQKGDIAEGYSVSREKKESFPLTVTSAQKNPTAFYLCASSTRTGLALGYTFGSGTRLTVV.